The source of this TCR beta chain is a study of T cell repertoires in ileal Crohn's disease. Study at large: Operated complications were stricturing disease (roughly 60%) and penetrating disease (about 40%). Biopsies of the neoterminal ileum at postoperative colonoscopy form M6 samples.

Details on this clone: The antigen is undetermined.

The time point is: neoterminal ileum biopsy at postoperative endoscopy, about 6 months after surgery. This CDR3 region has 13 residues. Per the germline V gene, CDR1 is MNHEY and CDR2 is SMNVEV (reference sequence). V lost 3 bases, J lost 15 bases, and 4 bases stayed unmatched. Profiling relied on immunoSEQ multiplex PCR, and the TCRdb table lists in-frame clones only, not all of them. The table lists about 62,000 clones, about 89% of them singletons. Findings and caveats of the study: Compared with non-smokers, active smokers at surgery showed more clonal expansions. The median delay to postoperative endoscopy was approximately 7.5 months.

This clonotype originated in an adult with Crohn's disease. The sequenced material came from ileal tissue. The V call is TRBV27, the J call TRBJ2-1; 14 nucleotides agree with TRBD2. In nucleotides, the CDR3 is TGTGCCAGCAGTTTCGGACTAGCGGGAGGACGGTTCTTC. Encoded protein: CASSFGLAGGRFF.